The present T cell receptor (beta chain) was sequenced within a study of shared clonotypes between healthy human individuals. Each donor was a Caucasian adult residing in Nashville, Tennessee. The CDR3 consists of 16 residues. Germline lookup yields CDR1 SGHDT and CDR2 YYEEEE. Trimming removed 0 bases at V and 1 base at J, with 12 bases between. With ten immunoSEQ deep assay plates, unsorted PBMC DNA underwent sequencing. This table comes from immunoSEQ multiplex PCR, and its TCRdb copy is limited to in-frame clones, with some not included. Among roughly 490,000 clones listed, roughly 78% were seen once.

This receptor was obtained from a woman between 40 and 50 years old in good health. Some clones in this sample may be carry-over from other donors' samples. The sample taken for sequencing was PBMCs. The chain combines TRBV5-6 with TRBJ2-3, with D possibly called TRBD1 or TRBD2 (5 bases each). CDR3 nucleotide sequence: TGTGCCAGCAGCTTGGGTTGGGGGAGAGGCACAGATACGCAGTATTTT. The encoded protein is CASSLGWGRGTDTQYF.